The 14 T cell receptor beta chains listed next were all sequenced from one sample in a study of CD8+CD57+ T cells in acquired aplastic anemia. Using genomic DNA as the template, TCR beta VDJ and CDR3 profiling was carried out. In TCRdb, the reads were re-called with MiXCR into one record per CDR3 protein. Found here are about 180,000 distinct CDR3 sequences, around 45% of them singletons; the top ten hold around 2.7%. The sequenced sample consisted of sorted CD4+, CD8+, or CD8+CD57+ T cells (not recorded which) from PBMCs. Source of these receptors: a human donor in good health.

This clonotype showed up just a few times. The chain uses TRBV7-2 and TRBJ2-2; TRBD2 agrees at 9 bases. J lost 0 bases, V lost 7 bases, and 9 bases had no gene match. Per germline, CDR1 SGHTA and CDR2 FQGNSA. The CDR3 is 17 residues long. The DNA of the CDR3 is TGTGCCAGCACCAGTCGAGCGGGAGGACCGAACACCGGGGAGCTGTTTTTT. Translating it yields CASTSRAGGPNTGELFF.

This clonotype was seen ten or more times. The genes are TRBV6-4 and TRBJ2-5; no clear D gene. Germline CDR1 and CDR2: MRHNA and SNTAGT. The ends were cut back, 2 bases at V and 8 bases at J, with 6 bases in the middle. CDR3 size: 11 residues. The CDR3 reads CASSDRGTQYF. In DNA, the CDR3 is TGTGCCAGCAGTGACCGCGGCACCCAGTACTTC.

This clonotype showed up many times. This sequence joins TRBV5-4 and TRBJ2-1, with D perhaps TRBD2 (6 bases). The CDR3 is 16 residues long. V was clipped by 4 bases and J by 0 bases, with 14 bases between them. In germline, CDR1 is SGHNT, CDR2 YYREEE (reference sequence). DNA of the CDR3: TGTGCCAGCAGCGAAACCGGGACTGGCTCCTACAATGAGCAGTTCTTC. Its protein product is CASSETGTGSYNEQFF.

The rearrangement links TRBV7-8 to TRBJ2-2; possible D gene TRBD1, 6 bases. The CDR3 has 14 residues. V was shortened by 4 bases and J by 7 bases, with 13 bases between the two germline ends. Germline values: CDR1 SGHVS, CDR2 FQNEAQ. The CDR3 DNA follows: TGTGCCAGCAGCTCCAACAGGGTGGGCGGGGAGCTGTTTTTT. Its translation is CASSSNRVGGELFF.

The rearrangement uses TRBV19 and TRBJ1-1; TRBD1 matches 10 bases. The CDR3 loop spans 15 amino acids. The germline V gene has CDR1 LNHDA and CDR2 SQIVND (reference sequence). The V segment lost 4 bases and the J segment 4 bases; nucleotides outside the gene matches: 6. CDR3 coding DNA: TGTGCCAGTAGTACACGGACAGGGGGTGGCACTGAAGCTTTCTTT. Translation: CASSTRTGGGTEAFF.

A few counts support this clonotype. This sequence joins TRBV24-1 and TRBJ2-3; TRBD2 aligns across 8 bases. The CDR3 extends over 15 amino acids. Germline lookup yields CDR1 KGHDR and CDR2 SFDVKD. Trimming took 3 bases from V and 1 from J; bases not matched to a gene: 2. The CDR3 spells CATSDRAGGTDTQYF. CDR3 in DNA: TGTGCCACCAGTGATAGAGCGGGGGGCACAGATACGCAGTATTTT.

The chain couples TRBV11-1 to TRBJ2-5, with 9 positions matching TRBD2. V trimming: 3 bases; J trimming: 0 bases; junction bases outside the gene matches: 8. CDR3 length: 17 residues. CDR1 SGHAT and CDR2 FQDESV come from the germline V gene (reference sequence). The CDR3 reads CASSLFGSGRNQETQYF. The CDR3 region has the DNA TGTGCCAGCAGCTTGTTCGGAAGCGGGAGGAACCAAGAGACCCAGTACTTC. The variable domain in full, with the rest retrieved from reference TRBV11-1 and TRBJ2-5, is EAEVAQSPRYKITEKSQAVAFWCDPISGHATLYWYRQILGQGPELLVQFQDESVVDDSQLPKDRFSAERLKGVDSTLKIQPAELGDSAMYLCASSLFGSGRNQETQYFGPGTRLLVL.

J is TRBJ2-5 and V is TRBV3-1; no firm D call. CDR3 size: 13 residues. The ends were cut back, 4 bases at V and 1 base at J, with 7 bases in the middle. CDR1 is LGHDT, CDR2 YNNKEL, per germline (reference sequence). The DNA of the CDR3 is TGTGCCAGCAGCCCGACAACCCAAGAGACCCAGTACTTC. It encodes CASSPTTQETQYF.

This clonotype was seen repeatedly, ten times or more. The chain has TRBV30 and TRBJ2-1, with D hard to call. The V end lost 0 bases, the J end lost 10 bases, and 4 bases lay between the germline ends. The CDR3 runs 10 residues. Germline CDR1 is GTSNPN and CDR2 is SVGIG (reference sequence). CDR3 nucleotide sequence: TGTGCCTGGAGTGTCAGGGAGCAGTTCTTC. The encoded protein is CAWSVREQFF.

The sample holds many counts of this clonotype. The rearrangement links TRBV2 to TRBJ2-1; no firm D call. V was pared by 8 bases and J by 3 bases, with 23 bases between. The germline gives CDR1 SNHLY, CDR2 FYNNEI. The CDR3 is 17 residues long. The CDR3 DNA reads TGTGCCAGCTCGCCTCCGCGCAGTCAGGATTACTACAATGAGCAGTTCTTC. It translates to CASSPPRSQDYYNEQFF.

This clonotype was seen ten or more times. V usage is TRBV5-6 and J usage is TRBJ1-5; no clear D. This CDR3 comprises 15 residues. The germline CDR1 and CDR2 sequences are SGHDT and YYEEEE. V was trimmed by 2 bases and J by 5 bases, leaving 14 bases between them. CDR3 bases: TGTGCCAGCAGCTTTTACGGGGTGAGCGATCAGCCCCAGCATTTT. It codes for CASSFYGVSDQPQHF.

The V gene is TRBV25-1, the J gene TRBJ1-2, with D possibly being TRBD1 (6 bases). V lost 4 bases to trimming and J lost 7 bases, with 13 bases between them. The CDR3 is 13 residues long. Germline CDR1 and CDR2: MGHDK and SYGVNS. As DNA, the CDR3 is TGTGCCAGCAGTGTCGGGGGGGCGCGTGGCTACACCTTC. This gives the protein CASSVGGARGYTF.

This CDR3 is CASSGQETHEQYF. In DNA form, the CDR3 reads TGCGCCAGCAGCGGGCAGGAGACTCACGAGCAGTACTTC. This chain joins TRBV10-1 and TRBJ2-7, with D uncertain. The V and J ends lost 6 bases and 5 bases respectively, with 14 bases between them. From germline, CDR1 is WNHNN and CDR2 SYGVQD (reference sequence). The CDR3 spans 13 residues.

The V gene is TRBV14, the J gene TRBJ2-5; 11 bases are shared with TRBD2. The CDR3 extends over 14 amino acids. J was trimmed by 5 bases and V by 2 bases; bases with no gene match: 1. Germline CDR1 and CDR2: SGHDN and FVKESK. The CDR3, as DNA: TGTGCCAGCAGCCAACTAGCGGGAGGCGAGACCCAGTACTTC. Translating gives CASSQLAGGETQYF.